The rows below give T cell receptor beta chains drawn from one sample of a study of T cells in Graves' hyperthyroidism and ophthalmopathy. In TCRdb, the multiplex PCR reads were re-called with MiXCR into one record per CDR3 protein. The sample yields hundreds of thousands of distinct CDR3 sequences, 14% to 15% seen once. The sample consisted of blood. The receptor source for this set is a woman in her thirties or forties with Graves' ophthalmopathy. CDR3s include the opening cysteine and the closing phenylalanine or tryptophan. Each record gives: D gene, V gene, J gene, clone size, CDR3 protein, CDR3 DNA. The D gene is left open where the match is weak. Some rows mark clone size as missing; the rest say once, few, many or name a class of expanded clone.

D gene: TRBD1
V gene: TRBV28
J gene: TRBJ2-5
clone size: many
CDR3 protein: CASSSSRPGGRETQYF
CDR3 DNA: TGTGCCAGCAGTTCTTCCCGGCCAGGGGGAAGGGAGACCCAGTACTTC

D gene: TRBD2
V gene: TRBV12-3/TRBV12-4
J gene: TRBJ2-7
clone size: many
CDR3 protein: CASSSVSGSSGDEQYF
CDR3 DNA: TGTGCCAGCAGTTCCGTTAGCGGGAGTTCTGGCGACGAGCAGTACTTC

D gene: TRBD2
V gene: TRBV7-2
J gene: TRBJ2-7
clone size: -
CDR3 protein: CASSIGLVDEQYF
CDR3 DNA: TGTGCCAGCAGCATCGGACTAGTGGACGAGCAGTACTTC

D gene: TRBD1
V gene: TRBV13
J gene: TRBJ2-5
clone size: many
CDR3 protein: CASSLGGQGTETQYF
CDR3 DNA: TGTGCCAGCAGCTTAGGGGGACAGGGTACGGAGACCCAGTACTTC

D gene: -
V gene: TRBV13
J gene: TRBJ2-7
clone size: many
CDR3 protein: CASSFPLGGQYF
CDR3 DNA: TGTGCCAGCAGCTTTCCTTTGGGGGGTCAGTACTTC

D gene: -
V gene: TRBV27
J gene: TRBJ1-5
clone size: many
CDR3 protein: CASSPGLAYQPQHF
CDR3 DNA: TGTGCCAGCAGTCCCGGCTTGGCCTATCAGCCCCAGCATTTT

D gene: -
V gene: TRBV6-2/TRBV6-3
J gene: TRBJ1-5
clone size: many
CDR3 protein: CASTNPEQPQHF
CDR3 DNA: TGTGCCAGCACCAACCCTGAGCAGCCCCAGCATTTT

D gene: TRBD1
V gene: TRBV5-6
J gene: TRBJ2-7
clone size: few
CDR3 protein: CASSLGQGESGQYF
CDR3 DNA: TGTGCCAGCAGCTTGGGTCAGGGGGAATCCGGGCAGTACTTC

D gene: -
V gene: TRBV6-1
J gene: TRBJ2-6
clone size: few
CDR3 protein: CASSQGLSVWANVLTF
CDR3 DNA: TGTGCCAGCAGTCAGGGTCTCAGCGTCTGGGCCAACGTCCTGACTTTC

D gene: TRBD2
V gene: TRBV29-1
J gene: TRBJ2-7
clone size: -
CDR3 protein: CSVRQWGLAGEHEQYF
CDR3 DNA: TGCAGCGTCCGACAATGGGGGCTAGCGGGAGAACACGAGCAGTACTTC

D gene: -
V gene: TRBV12-3/TRBV12-4
J gene: TRBJ1-2
clone size: many
CDR3 protein: CASSSRTPYGYTF
CDR3 DNA: TGTGCCAGCAGTTCTAGGACCCCCTATGGCTACACCTTC

D gene: TRBD2
V gene: TRBV12-3/TRBV12-4
J gene: TRBJ2-1
clone size: many
CDR3 protein: CASSLTSGPSYNEQFF
CDR3 DNA: TGTGCCAGCAGTTTGACTAGCGGCCCATCCTACAATGAGCAGTTCTTC

D gene: -
V gene: TRBV27
J gene: TRBJ2-2
clone size: few
CDR3 protein: CASSFGEAGELFF
CDR3 DNA: TGTGCCAGCAGTTTCGGGGAAGCGGGGGAGCTGTTTTTT